This TCR beta chain was obtained from a study of chemoradiotherapy in HPV16-positive cancers. As to this clone: Its target is not known.

CDR1 is SEHNR, CDR2 FQNEAQ, per germline (reference sequence). The CDR3 is 16 amino acids. V shed 5 bases and J shed 1 base, with 14 bases lying between them. Only in-frame clones appear in the TCRdb table, and some are missing; sequencing was by immunoSEQ multiplex PCR. Seen here are over 7,000 clones, 70% to 90% observed once, and the top ten hold 11% to 15%. General study findings and limits: For HPV16-positive patients, expanding HPV-responsive T cells associated with longer recurrence-free survival. Non-HPV-specific T cells did not expand in tumors during treatment, whereas candidate HPV-specific clones and E7-related motifs did.

Repertoires were sampled repeatedly during chemoradiotherapy. Specimen: blood, collected from a patient who underwent chemoradiotherapy. The chain combines TRBV7-9 with TRBJ2-2; perhaps TRBD1 as D (6 bases). The origin of this receptor is a human donor with HPV-associated anogenital cancer. CDR3 residues: CASSHRLQGNTGELFF. The CDR3 DNA is TGTGCCAGCAGCCATAGATTACAGGGGAACACCGGGGAGCTGTTTTTT.